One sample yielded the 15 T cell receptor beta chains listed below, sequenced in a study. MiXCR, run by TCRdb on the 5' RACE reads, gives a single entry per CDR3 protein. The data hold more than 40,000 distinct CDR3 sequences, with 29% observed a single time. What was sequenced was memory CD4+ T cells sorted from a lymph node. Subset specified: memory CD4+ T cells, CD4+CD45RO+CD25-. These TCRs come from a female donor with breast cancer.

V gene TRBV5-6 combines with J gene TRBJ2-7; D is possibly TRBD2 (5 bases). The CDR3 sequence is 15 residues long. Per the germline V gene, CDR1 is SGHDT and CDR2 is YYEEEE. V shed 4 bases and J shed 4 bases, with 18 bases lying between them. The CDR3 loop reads CASSEGLKDFYEQYF. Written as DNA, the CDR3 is TGTGCCAGCAGCGAGGGCCTCAAGGATTTTTACGAGCAGTACTTC.

The CDR3 is CSAQGSAGGRTYEQFF. The CDR3, as DNA: TGCAGTGCCCAGGGGTCCGCCGGGGGGCGAACCTATGAGCAGTTCTTC. The V and J genes are TRBV20-1 and TRBJ2-1; D is perhaps TRBD2 (7 bases). Germline CDR1 reads DFQATT; CDR2 reads SNEGSKA (reference sequence). The ends were cut back, 6 bases at V and 8 bases at J, with 26 bases in the middle. The CDR3 is made up of 16 amino acids.

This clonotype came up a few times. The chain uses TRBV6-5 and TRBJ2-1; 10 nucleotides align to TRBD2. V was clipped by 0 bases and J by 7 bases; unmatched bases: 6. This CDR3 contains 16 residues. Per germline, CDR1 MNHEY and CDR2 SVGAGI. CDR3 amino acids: CASSYSASGGGNEQFF. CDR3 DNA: TGTGCCAGCAGTTACTCGGCTAGCGGGGGCGGGAATGAGCAGTTCTTC.

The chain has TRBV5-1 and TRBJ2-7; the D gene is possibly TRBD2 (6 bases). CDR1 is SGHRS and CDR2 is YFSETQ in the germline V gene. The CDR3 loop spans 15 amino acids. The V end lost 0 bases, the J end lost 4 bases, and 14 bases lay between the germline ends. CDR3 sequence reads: CASSLGVDGSYEQYF. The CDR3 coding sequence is TGCGCCAGCAGCTTGGGCGTCGACGGGAGTTACGAGCAGTACTTC. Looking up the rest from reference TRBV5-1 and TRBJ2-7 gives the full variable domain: KAGVTQTPRYLIKTRGQQVTLSCSPISGHRSVSWYQQTPGQGLQFLFEYFSETQRNKGNFPGRFSGRQFSNSRSEMNVSTLELGDSALYLCASSLGVDGSYEQYFGPGTRLTVT.

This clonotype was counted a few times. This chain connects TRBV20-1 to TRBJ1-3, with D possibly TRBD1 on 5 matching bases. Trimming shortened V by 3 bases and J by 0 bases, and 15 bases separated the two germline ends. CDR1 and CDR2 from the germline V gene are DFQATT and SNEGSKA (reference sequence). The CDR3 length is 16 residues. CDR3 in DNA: TGCAGTGCTAGTGGAGGGCGGGGGAACTCTGGAAACACCATATATTTT. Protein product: CSASGGRGNSGNTIYF.

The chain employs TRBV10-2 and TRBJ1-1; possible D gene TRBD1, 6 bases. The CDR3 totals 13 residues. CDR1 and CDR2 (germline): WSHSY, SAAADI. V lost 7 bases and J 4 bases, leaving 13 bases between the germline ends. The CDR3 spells CASTTTGTTEAFF. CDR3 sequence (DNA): TGCGCCAGCACGACAACAGGGACCACTGAAGCTTTCTTT.

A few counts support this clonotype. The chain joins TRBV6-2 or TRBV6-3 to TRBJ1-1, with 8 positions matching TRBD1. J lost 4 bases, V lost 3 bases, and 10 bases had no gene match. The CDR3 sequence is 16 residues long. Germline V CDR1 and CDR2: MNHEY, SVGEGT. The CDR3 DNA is TGTGCCAGCAGTTATAATTTCCAGGGGGCGCCCACTGAAGCTTTCTTT. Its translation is CASSYNFQGAPTEAFF.

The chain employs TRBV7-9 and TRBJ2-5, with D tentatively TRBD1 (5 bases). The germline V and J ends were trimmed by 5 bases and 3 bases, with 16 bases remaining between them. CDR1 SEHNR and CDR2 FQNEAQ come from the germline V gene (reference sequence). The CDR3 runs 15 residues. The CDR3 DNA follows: TGTGCCAGCAGCCCTTCGGTAGGGGTGGAAGAGACCCAGTACTTC. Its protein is CASSPSVGVEETQYF. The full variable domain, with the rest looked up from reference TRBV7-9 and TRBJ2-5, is DTGVSQNPRHKITKRGQNVTFRCDPISEHNRLYWYRQTLGQGPEFLTYFQNEAQLEKSRLLSDRFSAERPKGSFSTLEIQRTEQGDSAMYLCASSPSVGVEETQYFGPGTRLLVL.

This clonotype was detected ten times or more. CDR3 residues: CASSQTTGPNEKLFF. In nucleotides, the CDR3 is TGTGCCAGCAGCCAGACGACAGGTCCTAATGAAAAACTGTTTTTT. This sequence joins TRBV7-9 and TRBJ1-4, with D tentatively TRBD1 (6 bases). Trimming stripped 5 bases from V and 3 bases from J, with 13 bases between. Germline values: CDR1 SEHNR, CDR2 FQNEAQ (reference sequence). This CDR3 is 15 amino acids long. Using reference TRBV7-9 and TRBJ1-4 for the parts outside the CDR3, the full variable domain is DTGVSQNPRHKITKRGQNVTFRCDPISEHNRLYWYRQTLGQGPEFLTYFQNEAQLEKSRLLSDRFSAERPKGSFSTLEIQRTEQGDSAMYLCASSQTTGPNEKLFFGSGTQLSVL.

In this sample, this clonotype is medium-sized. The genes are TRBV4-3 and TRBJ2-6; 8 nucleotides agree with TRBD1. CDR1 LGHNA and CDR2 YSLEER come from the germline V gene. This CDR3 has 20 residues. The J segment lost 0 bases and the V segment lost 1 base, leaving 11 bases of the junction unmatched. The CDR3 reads CASSQVGGTGDISGANVLTF. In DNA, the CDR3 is TGCGCCAGCAGCCAAGTTGGTGGGACAGGCGATATCTCTGGGGCCAACGTCCTGACTTTC.

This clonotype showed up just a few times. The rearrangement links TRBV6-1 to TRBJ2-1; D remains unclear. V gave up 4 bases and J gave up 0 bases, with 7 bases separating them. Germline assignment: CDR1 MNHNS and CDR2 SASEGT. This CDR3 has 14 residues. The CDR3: CASSAEHSYNEQFF. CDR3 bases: TGTGCCAGCAGTGCGGAACACTCCTACAATGAGCAGTTCTTC.

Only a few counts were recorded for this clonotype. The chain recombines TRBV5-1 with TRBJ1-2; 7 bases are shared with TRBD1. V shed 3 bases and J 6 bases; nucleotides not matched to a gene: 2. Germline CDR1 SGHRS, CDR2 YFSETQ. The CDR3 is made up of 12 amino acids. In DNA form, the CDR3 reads TGCGCCAGCAGCTACCAGGGGGATGGCTACACCTTC. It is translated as CASSYQGDGYTF.

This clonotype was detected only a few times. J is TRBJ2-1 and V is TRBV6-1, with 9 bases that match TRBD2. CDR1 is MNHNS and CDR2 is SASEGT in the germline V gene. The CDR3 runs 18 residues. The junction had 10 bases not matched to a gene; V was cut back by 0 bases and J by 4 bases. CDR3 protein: CASSEAQPSGDQYNEQFF. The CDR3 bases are TGTGCCAGCAGTGAAGCCCAGCCTAGCGGGGATCAATACAATGAGCAGTTCTTC.

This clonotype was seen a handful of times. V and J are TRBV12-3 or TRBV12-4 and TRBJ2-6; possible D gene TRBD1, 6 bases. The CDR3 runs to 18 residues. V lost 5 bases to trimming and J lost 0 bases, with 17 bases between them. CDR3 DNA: TGTGCCAGCAGTCGAACCGGGACACCGATCTCTGGGGCCAACGTCCTGACTTTC. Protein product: CASSRTGTPISGANVLTF.

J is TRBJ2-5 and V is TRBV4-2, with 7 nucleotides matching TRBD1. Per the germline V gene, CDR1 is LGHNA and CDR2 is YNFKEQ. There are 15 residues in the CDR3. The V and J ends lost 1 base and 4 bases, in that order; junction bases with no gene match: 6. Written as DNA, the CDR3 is TGTGCCAGCAGCCAAGTGTCAGGGGGAACAGAGACCCAGTACTTC. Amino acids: CASSQVSGGTETQYF.